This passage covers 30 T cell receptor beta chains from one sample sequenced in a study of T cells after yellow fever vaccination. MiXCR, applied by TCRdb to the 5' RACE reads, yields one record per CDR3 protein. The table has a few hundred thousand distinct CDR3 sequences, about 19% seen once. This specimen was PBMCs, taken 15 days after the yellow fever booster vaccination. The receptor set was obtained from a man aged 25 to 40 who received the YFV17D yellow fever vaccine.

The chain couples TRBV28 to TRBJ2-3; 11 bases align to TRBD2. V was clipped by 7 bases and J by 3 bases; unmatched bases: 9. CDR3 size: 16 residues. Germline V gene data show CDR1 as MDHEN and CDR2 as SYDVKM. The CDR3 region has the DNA TGTGCCAGCACCCGTAGCGGGAGGGCCTCGACAGATACGCAGTATTTT. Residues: CASTRSGRASTDTQYF.

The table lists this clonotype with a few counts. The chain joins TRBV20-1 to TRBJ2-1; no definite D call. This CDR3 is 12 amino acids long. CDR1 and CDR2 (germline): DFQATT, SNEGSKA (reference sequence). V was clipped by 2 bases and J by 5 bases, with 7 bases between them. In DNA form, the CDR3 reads TGCAGTGCTAGACGGACGCACAATGAGCAGTTCTTC. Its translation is CSARRTHNEQFF.

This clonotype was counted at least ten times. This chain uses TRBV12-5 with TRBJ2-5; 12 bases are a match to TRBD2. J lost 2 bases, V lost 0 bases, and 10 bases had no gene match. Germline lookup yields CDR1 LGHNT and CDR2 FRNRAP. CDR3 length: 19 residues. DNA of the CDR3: TGTGCTAGTGGTTTGGTAACGGCTAGCGGGAGGGCCGGGCAAGAGACCCAGTACTTC. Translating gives CASGLVTASGRAGQETQYF. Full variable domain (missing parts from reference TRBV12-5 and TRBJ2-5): DARVTQTPRHKVTEMGQEVTMRCQPILGHNTVFWYRQTMMQGLELLAYFRNRAPLDDSGMPKDRFSAEMPDATLATLKIQPSEPRDSAVYFCASGLVTASGRAGQETQYFGPGTRLLVL.

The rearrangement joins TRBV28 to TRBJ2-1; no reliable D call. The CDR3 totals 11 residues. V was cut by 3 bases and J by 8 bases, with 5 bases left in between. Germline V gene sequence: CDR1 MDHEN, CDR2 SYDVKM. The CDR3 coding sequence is TGTGCCAGCAGTTTCCAGGATGAGCAGTTCTTC. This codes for CASSFQDEQFF.

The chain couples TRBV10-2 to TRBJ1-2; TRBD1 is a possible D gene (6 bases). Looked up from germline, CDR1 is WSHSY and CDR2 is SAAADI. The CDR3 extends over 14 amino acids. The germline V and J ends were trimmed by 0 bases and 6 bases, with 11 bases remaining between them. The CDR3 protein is CASSESGGLNGYTF. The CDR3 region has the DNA TGCGCCAGCAGTGAGTCGGGGGGGCTGAATGGCTACACCTTC.

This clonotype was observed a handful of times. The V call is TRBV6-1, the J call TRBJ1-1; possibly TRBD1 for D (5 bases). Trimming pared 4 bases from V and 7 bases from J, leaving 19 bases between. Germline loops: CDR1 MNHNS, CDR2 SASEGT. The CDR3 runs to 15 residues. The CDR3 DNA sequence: TGTGCCAGCAGTGGGTACATTTTGAACCAGGGTGAAGCTTTCTTT. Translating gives CASSGYILNQGEAFF.

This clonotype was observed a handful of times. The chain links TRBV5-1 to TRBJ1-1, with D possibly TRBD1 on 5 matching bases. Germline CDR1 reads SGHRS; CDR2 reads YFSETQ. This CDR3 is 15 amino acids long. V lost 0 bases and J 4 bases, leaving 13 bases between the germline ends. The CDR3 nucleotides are TGCGCCAGCAGCTTGGAGTCCGGGGCGGGCACTGAAGCTTTCTTT. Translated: CASSLESGAGTEAFF.

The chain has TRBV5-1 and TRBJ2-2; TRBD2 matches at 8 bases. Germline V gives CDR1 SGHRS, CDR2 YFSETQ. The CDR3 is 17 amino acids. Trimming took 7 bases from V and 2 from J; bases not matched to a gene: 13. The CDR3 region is CASPPGLAGGNTGELFF. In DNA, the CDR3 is TGCGCCAGCCCCCCCGGGTTGGCGGGAGGAAACACCGGGGAGCTGTTTTTT.

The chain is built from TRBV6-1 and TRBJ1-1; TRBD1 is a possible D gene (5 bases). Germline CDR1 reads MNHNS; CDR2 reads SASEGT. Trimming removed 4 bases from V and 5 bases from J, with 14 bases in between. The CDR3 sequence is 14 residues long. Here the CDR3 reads CASSASGLWTEAFF. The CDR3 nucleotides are TGTGCCAGCAGTGCTTCAGGGTTGTGGACTGAAGCTTTCTTT.

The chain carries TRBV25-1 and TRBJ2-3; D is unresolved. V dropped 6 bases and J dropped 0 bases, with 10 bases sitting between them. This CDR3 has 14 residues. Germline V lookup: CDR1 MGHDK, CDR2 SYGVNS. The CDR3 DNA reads TGTGCCAGCAGGTTTGCGACTAGCACAGATACGCAGTATTTT. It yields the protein CASRFATSTDTQYF. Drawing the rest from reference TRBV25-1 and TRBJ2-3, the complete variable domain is EADIYQTPRYLVIGTGKKITLECSQTMGHDKMYWYQQDPGMELHLIHYSYGVNSTEKGDLSSESTVSRIRTEHFPLTLESARPSHTSQYLCASRFATSTDTQYFGPGTRLTVL.

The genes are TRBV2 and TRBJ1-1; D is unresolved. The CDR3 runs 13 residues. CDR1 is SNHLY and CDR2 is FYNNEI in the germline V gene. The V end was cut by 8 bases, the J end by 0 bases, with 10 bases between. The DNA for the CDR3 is TGTGCCAGCTTCAGGCAGATGAACACTGAAGCTTTCTTT. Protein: CASFRQMNTEAFF.

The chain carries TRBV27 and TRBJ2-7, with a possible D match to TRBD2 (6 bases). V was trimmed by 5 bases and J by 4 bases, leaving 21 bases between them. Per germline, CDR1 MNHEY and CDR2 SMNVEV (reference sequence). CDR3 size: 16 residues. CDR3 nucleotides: TGTGCCAGCAGTCTTGACCGGGCCCCAGGAGGGTACGAGCAGTACTTC. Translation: CASSLDRAPGGYEQYF.

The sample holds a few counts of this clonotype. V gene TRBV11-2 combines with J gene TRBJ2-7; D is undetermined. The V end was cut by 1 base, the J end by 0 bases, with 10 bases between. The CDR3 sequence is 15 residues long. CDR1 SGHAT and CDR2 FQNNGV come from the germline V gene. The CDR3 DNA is TGTGCCAGCAGCTTAGCCGGCCGACGCTCCTACGAGCAGTACTTC. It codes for CASSLAGRRSYEQYF.

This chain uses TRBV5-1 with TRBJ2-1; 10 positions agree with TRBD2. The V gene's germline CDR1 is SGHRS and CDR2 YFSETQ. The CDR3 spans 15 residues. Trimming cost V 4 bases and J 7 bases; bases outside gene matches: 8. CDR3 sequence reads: CASSPLAGEANEQFF. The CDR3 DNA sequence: TGCGCCAGCAGCCCCCTAGCGGGAGAAGCGAATGAGCAGTTCTTC. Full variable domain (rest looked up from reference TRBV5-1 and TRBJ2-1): KAGVTQTPRYLIKTRGQQVTLSCSPISGHRSVSWYQQTPGQGLQFLFEYFSETQRNKGNFPGRFSGRQFSNSRSEMNVSTLELGDSALYLCASSPLAGEANEQFFGPGTRLTVL.

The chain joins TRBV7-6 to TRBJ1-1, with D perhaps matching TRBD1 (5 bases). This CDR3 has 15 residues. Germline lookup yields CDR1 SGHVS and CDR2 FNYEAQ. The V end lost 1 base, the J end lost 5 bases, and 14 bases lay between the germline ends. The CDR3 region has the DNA TGTGCCAGCAGCTTAGAGTCCCAACCAGGGACTGAAGCTTTCTTT. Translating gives CASSLESQPGTEAFF.

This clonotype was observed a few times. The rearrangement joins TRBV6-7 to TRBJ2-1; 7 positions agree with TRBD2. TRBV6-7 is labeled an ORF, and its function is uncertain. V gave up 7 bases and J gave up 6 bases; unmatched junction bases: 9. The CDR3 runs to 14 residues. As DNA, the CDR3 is TGTGCCAGCACCCCGGGAGGAGAGGGCAATGAGCAGTTCTTC. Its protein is CASTPGGEGNEQFF.

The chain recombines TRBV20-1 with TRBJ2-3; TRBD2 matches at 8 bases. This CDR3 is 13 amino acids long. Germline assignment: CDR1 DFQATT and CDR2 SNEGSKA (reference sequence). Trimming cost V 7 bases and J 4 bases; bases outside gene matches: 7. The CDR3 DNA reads TGCAGTGTTCCGGGACTAGAAGCAGATACGCAGTATTTT. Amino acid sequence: CSVPGLEADTQYF.

For the CDR3, the DNA is TGTGCCAGCAGTTCGCCGGGACTAGCAAACACCGGGGAGCTGTTTTTT. The encoded protein is CASSSPGLANTGELFF. The chain combines TRBV6-5 with TRBJ2-2, with 9 bases matching TRBD2. The CDR3 consists of 16 residues. Germline lookup yields CDR1 MNHEY and CDR2 SVGAGI. After removal of 4 bases from V and 2 bases from J, the junction contained 5 bases not matched to a gene.

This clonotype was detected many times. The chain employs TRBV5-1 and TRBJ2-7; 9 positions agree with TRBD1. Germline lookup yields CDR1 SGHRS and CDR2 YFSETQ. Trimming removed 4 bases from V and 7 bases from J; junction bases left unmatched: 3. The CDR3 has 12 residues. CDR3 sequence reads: CASSRDRGEQYF. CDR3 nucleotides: TGCGCCAGCAGCCGAGACAGGGGGGAGCAGTACTTC.

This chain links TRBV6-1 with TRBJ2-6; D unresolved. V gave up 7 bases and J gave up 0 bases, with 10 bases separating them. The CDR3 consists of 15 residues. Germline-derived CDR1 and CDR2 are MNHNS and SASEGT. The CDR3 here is CASKKGSSGANVLTF. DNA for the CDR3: TGTGCCAGCAAGAAGGGCTCCTCTGGGGCCAACGTCCTGACTTTC.

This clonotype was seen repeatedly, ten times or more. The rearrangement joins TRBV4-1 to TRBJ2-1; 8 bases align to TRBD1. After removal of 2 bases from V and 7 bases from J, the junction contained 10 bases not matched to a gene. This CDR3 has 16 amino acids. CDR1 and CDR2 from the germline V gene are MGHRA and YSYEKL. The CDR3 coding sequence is TGCGCCAGCAGCCAACCTCTCAGGACAGGGAATAATGAGCAGTTCTTC. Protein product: CASSQPLRTGNNEQFF.

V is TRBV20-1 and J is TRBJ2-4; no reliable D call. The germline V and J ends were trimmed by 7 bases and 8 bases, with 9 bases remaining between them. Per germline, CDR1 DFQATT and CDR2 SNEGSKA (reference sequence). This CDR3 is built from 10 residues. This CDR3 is CSVGFDIQYF. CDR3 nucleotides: TGCAGTGTTGGGTTCGACATTCAGTACTTC.

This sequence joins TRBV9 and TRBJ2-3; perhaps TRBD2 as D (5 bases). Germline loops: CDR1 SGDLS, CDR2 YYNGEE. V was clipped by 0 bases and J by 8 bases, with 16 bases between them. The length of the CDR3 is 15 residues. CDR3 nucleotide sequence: TGTGCCAGCAGCGTAGGAAGCGGACCTCCCCGTACGCAGTATTTT. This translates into CASSVGSGPPRTQYF.

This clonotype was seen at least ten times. In DNA, the CDR3 is TGCAGTGCTAGAGACAACTTAGCAGATACGCAGTATTTT. This gives the protein CSARDNLADTQYF. This sequence joins TRBV20-1 and TRBJ2-3; D call uncertain. The V end was cut by 0 bases, the J end by 4 bases, with 8 bases between. The CDR3 is 13 residues long. The V gene's germline CDR1 is DFQATT and CDR2 SNEGSKA (reference sequence).

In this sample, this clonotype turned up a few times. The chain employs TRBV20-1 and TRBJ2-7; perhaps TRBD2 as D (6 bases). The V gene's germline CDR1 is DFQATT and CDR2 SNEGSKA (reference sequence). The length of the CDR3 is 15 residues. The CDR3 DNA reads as TGCAGCGAACTCCCCCCGGGACTGGAGAACTACGAGCAGTACTTC. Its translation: CSELPPGLENYEQYF.

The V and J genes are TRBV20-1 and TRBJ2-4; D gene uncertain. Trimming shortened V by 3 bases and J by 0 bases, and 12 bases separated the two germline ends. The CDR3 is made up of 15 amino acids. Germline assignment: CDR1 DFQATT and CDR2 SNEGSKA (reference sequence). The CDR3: CSASSRILAKNIQYF. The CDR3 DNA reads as TGCAGTGCTAGTTCGCGGATTTTAGCCAAAAACATTCAGTACTTC.

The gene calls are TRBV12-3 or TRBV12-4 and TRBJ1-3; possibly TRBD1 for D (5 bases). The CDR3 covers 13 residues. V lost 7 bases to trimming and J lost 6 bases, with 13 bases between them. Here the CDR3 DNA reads TGTGCCAGCACCTCCGGGACGGAAAACACCATATATTTT. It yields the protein CASTSGTENTIYF.

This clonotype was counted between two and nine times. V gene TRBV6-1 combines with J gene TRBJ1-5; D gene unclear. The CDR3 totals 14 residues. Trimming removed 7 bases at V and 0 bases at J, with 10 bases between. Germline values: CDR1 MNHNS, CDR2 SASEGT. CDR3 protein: CASNPGNSNQPQHF. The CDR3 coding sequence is TGTGCCAGCAACCCGGGGAATAGCAATCAGCCCCAGCATTTT.

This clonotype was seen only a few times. The CDR3 nucleotides read TGTGCCAGCACCTCTCTGGACAGGCCCTACGAGCAGTACTTC. Amino acids: CASTSLDRPYEQYF. The rearrangement uses TRBV3-1 and TRBJ2-7, with 7 nucleotides matching TRBD1. This CDR3 region has 14 residues. Trimming removed 7 bases from V and 2 bases from J; junction bases left unmatched: 8. Per germline, CDR1 LGHDT and CDR2 YNNKEL (reference sequence).

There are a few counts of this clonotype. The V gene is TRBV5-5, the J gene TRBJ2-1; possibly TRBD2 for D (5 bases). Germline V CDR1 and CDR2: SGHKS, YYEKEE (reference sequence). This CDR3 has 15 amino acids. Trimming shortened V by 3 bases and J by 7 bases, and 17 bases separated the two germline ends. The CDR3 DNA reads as TGTGCCAGCAGCTGGTCTCTGGGGAGATCGAATGAGCAGTTCTTC. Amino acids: CASSWSLGRSNEQFF.